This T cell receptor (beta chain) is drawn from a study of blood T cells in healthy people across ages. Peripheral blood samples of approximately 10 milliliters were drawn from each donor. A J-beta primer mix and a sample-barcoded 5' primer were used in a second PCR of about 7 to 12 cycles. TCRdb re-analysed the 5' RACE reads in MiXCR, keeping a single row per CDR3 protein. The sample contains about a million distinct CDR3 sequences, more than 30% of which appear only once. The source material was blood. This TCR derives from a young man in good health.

CDR3 protein: CASSVAGTQNYGYTF. CDR3 coding DNA: TGTGCCAGCAGCGTAGCCGGTACACAAAACTATGGCTACACCTTC. This chain connects TRBV9 to TRBJ1-2, with D unclear. This CDR3 comprises 15 residues. The germline V gene encodes CDR1 SGDLS and CDR2 YYNGEE. V was clipped by 0 bases and J by 2 bases, with 11 bases between them.